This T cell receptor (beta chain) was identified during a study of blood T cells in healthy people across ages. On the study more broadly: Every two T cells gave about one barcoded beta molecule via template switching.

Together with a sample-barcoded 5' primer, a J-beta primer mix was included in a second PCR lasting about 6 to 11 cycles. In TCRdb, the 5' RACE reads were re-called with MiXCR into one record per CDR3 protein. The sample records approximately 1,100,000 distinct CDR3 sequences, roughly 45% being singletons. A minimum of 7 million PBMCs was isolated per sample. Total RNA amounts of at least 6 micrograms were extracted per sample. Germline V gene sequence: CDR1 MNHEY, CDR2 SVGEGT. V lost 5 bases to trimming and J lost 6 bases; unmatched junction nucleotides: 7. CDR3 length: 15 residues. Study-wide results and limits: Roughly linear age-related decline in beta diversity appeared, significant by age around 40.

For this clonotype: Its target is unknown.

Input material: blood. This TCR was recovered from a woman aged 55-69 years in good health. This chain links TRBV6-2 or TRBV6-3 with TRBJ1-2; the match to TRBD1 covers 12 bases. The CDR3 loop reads CASSRGTGGFNGYTF. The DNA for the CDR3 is TGTGCCAGCAGTCGAGGGACAGGGGGCTTCAATGGCTACACCTTC.